The next 5 T cell receptor beta chains were all read from a single sample in a study of preoperative IRX-2 immunotherapy in early breast cancer. Data came from immunoSEQ multiplex PCR; TCRdb stores just in-frame clones and leaves some out. The sample gives 20,000 to 30,000 clones, roughly nine tenths of which show up once; roughly 9% is in the top ten. Documented treatment: preoperative locoregional IRX-2 cytokine immunotherapy. The input for sequencing was tumor tissue, taken after IRX-2 immunotherapy. These TCRs come from a human donor with breast cancer.

The chain has TRBV19 and TRBJ2-2, with 8 nucleotides matching TRBD2. CDR3 length equals 15 residues. CDR1 is LNHDA, CDR2 SQIVND, per germline (reference sequence). Germline trimming cut 5 bases from V and 5 bases from J; bases unmatched to any gene: 7. The CDR3 region is CASSAGGGRTGELFF. The DNA for the CDR3 is TGTGCCAGTAGTGCCGGGGGGGGGAGGACCGGGGAGCTGTTTTTT. The full variable domain, rest sourced from reference TRBV19 and TRBJ2-2, is DGGITQSPKYLFRKEGQNVTLSCEQNLNHDAMYWYRQDPGQGLRLIYYSQIVNDFQKGDIAEGYSVSREKKESFPLTVTSAQKNPTAFYLCASSAGGGRTGELFFGEGSRLTVL.

In this sample, this clone turned up once. J is TRBJ2-3 and V is TRBV9, with D uncertain. Per germline, CDR1 SGDLS and CDR2 YYNGEE. With 4 bases removed from V and 2 bases from J, the gap between germline ends came to 2 bases. This CDR3 contains 11 residues. The CDR3: CASSLTDTQYF. The CDR3 DNA is TGTGCCAGCAGCCTCACAGATACGCAGTATTTT.

The chain joins TRBV7-9 to TRBJ2-5; no reliable D call. CDR1 and CDR2 (germline): SEHNR, FQNEAQ (reference sequence). There are 15 residues in the CDR3. V was clipped by 7 bases and J by 1 base, with 16 bases between them. The DNA for the CDR3 is TGTGCCAGCACCGGGCAGGACGCAACCCAAGAGACCCAGTACTTC. Translation gives CASTGQDATQETQYF.

This chain uses TRBV19 with TRBJ2-1; the match to TRBD2 covers 9 bases. The trim removed 3 bases at V and 4 bases at J, leaving 7 bases unmatched. The V gene's germline CDR1 is LNHDA and CDR2 SQIVND (reference sequence). The CDR3 runs to 16 residues. In DNA form, the CDR3 reads TGTGCCAGTAGTATTAAAGGGCTAGCGGGGTACAATGAGCAGTTCTTC. It encodes CASSIKGLAGYNEQFF.

This sequence joins TRBV19 and TRBJ2-1, with 10 nucleotides matching TRBD2. Germline V gene lookup returns CDR1 LNHDA and CDR2 SQIVND (reference sequence). The length of the CDR3 is 19 residues. V trimming: 3 bases; J trimming: 6 bases; junction bases outside the gene matches: 17. CDR3 protein: CASSMGIFSGGPRGNEQFF. As DNA, the CDR3 is TGTGCCAGTAGTATGGGAATTTTTAGCGGGGGGCCCCGGGGCAATGAGCAGTTCTTC.